Described below is a single T cell receptor (beta chain) sequence and its context. The target antigen is unknown. This record belongs to a study of response to subunit inactivated influenza vaccine. Study outcomes and limitations: That few new T cells are recruited by each seasonal influenza vaccination was the authors' suggestion.

MiXCR was run by TCRdb on the RT-PCR reads, yielding one entry per CDR3 protein. Of hundreds of thousands of distinct CDR3 sequences in the sample, approximately 14% were seen once. Germline CDR1 is DFQATT and CDR2 is SNEGSKA (reference sequence). This CDR3 is built from 14 residues. The ends were cut back, 3 bases at V and 1 base at J, with 11 bases in the middle. The input for sequencing was PBMCs from blood, taken approximately 15 days before vaccination. The V gene is TRBV20-1, the J gene TRBJ2-3; D is perhaps TRBD2 (6 bases). The sequence was obtained from a man in his forties or fifties who received an inactivated influenza vaccine. The CDR3 here is CSASVLARTDTQYF. Here the CDR3 DNA reads TGCAGTGCTAGTGTCCTAGCGCGCACAGATACGCAGTATTTT.